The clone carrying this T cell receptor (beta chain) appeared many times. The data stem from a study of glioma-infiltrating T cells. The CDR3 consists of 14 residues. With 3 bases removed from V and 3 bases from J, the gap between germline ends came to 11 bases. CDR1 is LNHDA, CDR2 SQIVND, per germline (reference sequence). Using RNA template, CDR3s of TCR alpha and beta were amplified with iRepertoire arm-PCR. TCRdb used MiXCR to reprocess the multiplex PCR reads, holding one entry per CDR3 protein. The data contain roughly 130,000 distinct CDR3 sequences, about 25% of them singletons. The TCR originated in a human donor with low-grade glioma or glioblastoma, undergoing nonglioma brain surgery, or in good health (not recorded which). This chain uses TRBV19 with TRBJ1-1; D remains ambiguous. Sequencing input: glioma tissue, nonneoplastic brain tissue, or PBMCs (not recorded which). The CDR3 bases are TGTGCCAGTAGTATTTCAGGCCGCTACACTGAAGCTTTCTTT. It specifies CASSISGRYTEAFF. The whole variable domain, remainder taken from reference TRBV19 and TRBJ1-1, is DGGITQSPKYLFRKEGQNVTLSCEQNLNHDAMYWYRQDPGQGLRLIYYSQIVNDFQKGDIAEGYSVSREKKESFPLTVTSAQKNPTAFYLCASSISGRYTEAFFGQGTRLTVV.